One and the same sample provided the 18 T cell receptor beta chains below, sequenced in a study of CXCR3-negative and CXCR3-positive naive CD8 T cells. 5' RACE that incorporated UMI labels was used to prepare the TRB cDNA libraries. No DNA is given; TCRdb re-called the 5' RACE reads and lists each CDR3 protein once. The sample has about 130,000 distinct CDR3 sequences, and its top ten clones hold 0.45% to 0.6%. Material for sequencing was naive CXCR3- CD8+ T cells from blood. The subset denotes: CD45RO-CCR7+CD27+CD95- naive CD8+ T cells lacking CXCR3 (TNR3-). All receptors come from a human donor in good health. Some clones in this sample may be carry-over from other donors' samples.

V gene TRBV7-9 combines with J gene TRBJ2-7; TCRdb gives TRBD2 as the D gene, but with no DNA this cannot be confirmed. Germline values: CDR1 SEHNR, CDR2 FQNEAQ (reference sequence). The CDR3 loop spans 16 amino acids. The CDR3 sequence: CASSFPKRGESYEQYF.

The chain combines TRBV27 with TRBJ2-1; as DNA is missing, the TRBD2 call by TCRdb cannot be tested. This CDR3 comprises 16 residues. CDR1 is MNHEY and CDR2 is SMNVEV in the germline V gene (reference sequence). The CDR3 loop reads CASNSLLAIETDEQFF.

This rearrangement joins TRBV7-9 to TRBJ2-7; TCRdb's D call of TRBD2 is untestable without DNA. The CDR3 is made up of 15 amino acids. CDR1 is SEHNR, CDR2 FQNEAQ, per germline (reference sequence). CDR3 in amino acids: CASSLEGGIGHEQYF.

The V gene is TRBV3-1, the J gene TRBJ2-7; TCRdb gives TRBD2 as the D gene, but with no DNA this cannot be confirmed. Germline V CDR1 and CDR2: LGHDT, YNNKEL (reference sequence). The CDR3 is 15 residues long. This CDR3 reads CASSYSLDSTYEQYF.

J is TRBJ2-7 and V is TRBV7-9; absent DNA, TCRdb's TRBD1 call cannot be checked. Germline loops: CDR1 SEHNR, CDR2 FQNEAQ (reference sequence). The CDR3 is 14 amino acids. The CDR3 loop is CASSSTQGGWEQYF. The full variable domain, completed using reference TRBV7-9 and TRBJ2-7, is DTGVSQNPRHKITKRGQNVTFRCDPISEHNRLYWYRQTLGQGPEFLTYFQNEAQLEKSRLLSDRFSAERPKGSFSTLEIQRTEQGDSAMYLCASSSTQGGWEQYFGPGTRLTVT.

V gene TRBV30 combines with J gene TRBJ2-5; TCRdb's D call of TRBD1 is untestable without DNA. Germline CDR1 reads GTSNPN; CDR2 reads SVGIG (reference sequence). The CDR3 is 12 residues long. This CDR3 is CAWSVIGKTQYF.

V is TRBV5-1 and J is TRBJ2-7. Germline loops: CDR1 SGHRS, CDR2 YFSETQ. The CDR3 is 15 residues long. The CDR3 here is CASSGGDDGHYEQYF.

The CDR3 protein is CASSQGKGAWEQYF. The chain is built from TRBV4-2 and TRBJ2-7; as DNA is missing, the TRBD2 call by TCRdb cannot be tested. CDR1 LGHNA and CDR2 YNFKEQ come from the germline V gene. The CDR3 totals 14 residues.

Here the CDR3 reads CASSGINEQFF. The chain is built from TRBV12-3 or TRBV12-4 and TRBJ2-1. The CDR3 sequence is 11 residues long.

The V call is TRBV12-3 or TRBV12-4, the J call TRBJ2-2; the D gene TCRdb calls, TRBD1, cannot be checked with no DNA. This CDR3 spans 15 amino acids. The CDR3 protein is CASSDRGAGTGELFF.

The rearrangement uses TRBV7-6 and TRBJ1-1; TCRdb gives TRBD1 as the D gene, but with no DNA this cannot be confirmed. In germline, CDR1 is SGHVS, CDR2 FNYEAQ. The CDR3 is made up of 14 amino acids. CDR3 residues: CASSSSDSGAEAFF.

This chain joins TRBV15 and TRBJ1-1. The CDR3 has 14 residues. CDR1 and CDR2 (germline): LNHNV, YYDKDF (reference sequence). The CDR3: CATSREDWNTEAFF.

J is TRBJ2-7 and V is TRBV12-3 or TRBV12-4; TCRdb calls TRBD1, which cannot be checked without DNA. The CDR3 sequence is 13 residues long. The CDR3 sequence is CASRQTGSYEQYF.

CDR3 in amino acids: CASSLEAAGVSTDTQYF. The V and J genes are TRBV7-6 and TRBJ2-3; TCRdb's D gene call, TRBD2, goes unchecked for lack of DNA. Germline CDR1 reads SGHVS; CDR2 reads FNYEAQ. CDR3 length: 17 residues. The full variable domain, its missing parts supplied by reference TRBV7-6 and TRBJ2-3, is GAGVSQSPRYKVTKRGQDVALRCDPISGHVSLYWYRQALGQGPEFLTYFNYEAQQDKSGLPNDRFSAERPEGSISTLTIQRTEQRDSAMYRCASSLEAAGVSTDTQYFGPGTRLTVL.

The CDR3: CASSQALVETQYF. The rearrangement joins TRBV4-3 to TRBJ2-5; the D call of TRBD1 rests on TCRdb alone, since no DNA is present to check it. The CDR3 length is 13 residues. Germline V CDR1 and CDR2: LGHNA, YSLEER.

J is TRBJ1-5 and V is TRBV5-5; TCRdb returns TRBD1, unconfirmable since there is no DNA. The CDR3 is 17 amino acids. The germline V gene has CDR1 SGHKS and CDR2 YYEKEE (reference sequence). The CDR3 protein is CASSLGPVGLDNQPQHF.

V and J are TRBV7-9 and TRBJ1-3; TCRdb's D gene call, TRBD1, goes unchecked for lack of DNA. Germline V gene sequence: CDR1 SEHNR, CDR2 FQNEAQ (reference sequence). This CDR3 comprises 16 residues. CDR3 sequence reads: CASSLEGASSGNTIYF.

J is TRBJ2-2 and V is TRBV28; TCRdb's D call of TRBD1 is untestable without DNA. This CDR3 comprises 16 residues. Germline CDR1 is MDHEN and CDR2 is SYDVKM. The CDR3 is CASSLGWGQVTGELFF.